This T cell receptor (beta chain) was sequenced for a study of T-cell reconstitution after alpha-beta-depleted transplantation in children (dated by TCRdb to 2015 to 2016). In terms of the full investigation: Using TCR repertoire profiling, the study quantitatively followed how T-cell immune reconstitution unfolded in children after TCRalphabeta/CD19-depleted allogeneic hematopoietic cell transplantation.

Trimming leaves V shorter by 7 bases and J shorter by 8 bases, with the junction holding 13 bases beyond the gene matches. From the cysteine up to the phenylalanine, the CDR3 has a length of 15 residues. The retained sequence is limited to the CDR3, 45 bases, with the frame set at the first base. The germline V gene provides CDR1 SGHVS and CDR2 FQNEAQ. The library relied on PCR. The sequencing machine was an Illumina HiSeq 2500. TCR library preparation used molecular barcoding, with unique molecular identifiers applied to normalize quantification of the TCRbeta repertoire. Using fastp at Q25 and MiXCR, TCRdb reprocessed the public reads and kept productive beta chains. Each entry merges the rows of one CDR3 protein and shows their most common DNA and genes. Present in this sample are some 200,000 distinct CDR3 sequences, 8.5% to 10% of which were seen just once. The ten largest clones take up over 5.5% of the sample.

This clonotype was seen ten or more times. Its antigen remains undetermined. Per-base quality was not reported, and no clone a single base away is much larger than it. This receptor was obtained from a human donor who donated a stem cell graft to a child with acute lymphoblastic leukemia. The starting material was PBMCs from the stem cell graft donor, obtained from the stem cell graft. The chain is made from TRBV7-8 and TRBJ1-4, and 7 junctional nucleotides match TRBD1. The bases are TGTGCCAGCACCACAAACCGACAGGGTTGGGAAAAACTGTTTTTT. Its coded protein is CASTTNRQGWEKLFF.